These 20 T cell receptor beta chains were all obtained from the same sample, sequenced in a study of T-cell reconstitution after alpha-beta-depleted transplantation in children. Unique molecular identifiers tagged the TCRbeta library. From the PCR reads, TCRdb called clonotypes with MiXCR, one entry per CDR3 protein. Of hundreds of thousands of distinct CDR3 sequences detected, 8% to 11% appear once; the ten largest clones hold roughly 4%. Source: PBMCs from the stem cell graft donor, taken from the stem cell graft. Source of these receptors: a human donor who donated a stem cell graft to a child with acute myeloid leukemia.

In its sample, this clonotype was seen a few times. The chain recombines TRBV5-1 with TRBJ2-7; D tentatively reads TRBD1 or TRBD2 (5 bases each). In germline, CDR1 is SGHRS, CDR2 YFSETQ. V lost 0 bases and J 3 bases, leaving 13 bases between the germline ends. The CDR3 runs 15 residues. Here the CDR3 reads CASSLAWGPFYEQYF. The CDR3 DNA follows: TGCGCCAGCAGCTTGGCCTGGGGACCATTCTACGAGCAGTACTTC.

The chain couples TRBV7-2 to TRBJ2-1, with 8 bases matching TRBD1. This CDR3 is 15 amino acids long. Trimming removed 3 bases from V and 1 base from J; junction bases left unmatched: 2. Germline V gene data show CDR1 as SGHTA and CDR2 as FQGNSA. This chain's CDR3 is CASSFRDRSYNEQFF. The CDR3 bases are TGTGCCAGCAGCTTCCGGGACAGGTCCTACAATGAGCAGTTCTTC.

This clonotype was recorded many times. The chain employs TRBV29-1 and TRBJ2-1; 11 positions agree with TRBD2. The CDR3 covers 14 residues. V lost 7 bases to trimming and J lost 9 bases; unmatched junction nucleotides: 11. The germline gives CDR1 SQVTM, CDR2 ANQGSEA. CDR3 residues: CSGAALAGEGEQFF. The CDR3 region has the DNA TGCAGCGGCGCCGCACTAGCGGGAGAGGGTGAGCAGTTCTTC.

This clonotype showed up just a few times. The CDR3 is CASSKAGGLPEQYF. The CDR3 DNA sequence: TGCGCCAGCAGTAAAGCGGGAGGTCTGCCCGAGCAGTACTTC. The chain employs TRBV5-1 and TRBJ2-7; 9 bases are a match to TRBD2. Trimming removed 5 bases from V and 6 bases from J; junction bases left unmatched: 9. Germline assignment: CDR1 SGHRS and CDR2 YFSETQ. The CDR3 totals 14 residues.

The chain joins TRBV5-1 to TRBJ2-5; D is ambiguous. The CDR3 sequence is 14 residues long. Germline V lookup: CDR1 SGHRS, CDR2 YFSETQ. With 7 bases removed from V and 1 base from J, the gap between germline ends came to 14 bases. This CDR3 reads CASARDPSQETQYF. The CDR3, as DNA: TGCGCCAGCGCCCGTGACCCTAGCCAAGAGACCCAGTACTTC.

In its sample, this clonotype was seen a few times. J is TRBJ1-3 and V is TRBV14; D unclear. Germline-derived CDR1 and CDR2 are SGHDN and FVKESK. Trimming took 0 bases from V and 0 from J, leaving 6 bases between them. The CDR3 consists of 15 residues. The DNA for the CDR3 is TGTGCCAGCAGCCAAGATTGGTTCTCTGGAAACACCATATATTTT. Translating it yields CASSQDWFSGNTIYF.

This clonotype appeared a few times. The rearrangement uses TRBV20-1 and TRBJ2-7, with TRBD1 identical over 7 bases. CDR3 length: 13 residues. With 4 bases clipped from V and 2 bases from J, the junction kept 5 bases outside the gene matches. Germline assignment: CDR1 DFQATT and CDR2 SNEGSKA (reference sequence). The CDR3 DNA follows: TGCAGTGCTATACAGGGGAAAGCCTACGAGCAGTACTTC. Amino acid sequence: CSAIQGKAYEQYF.

The CDR3 nucleotides are TGTGCCATCAGTGTATCAGCGGGACCACAAGAGACCCAGTACTTC. This sequence encodes CAISVSAGPQETQYF. The genes are TRBV10-3 and TRBJ2-5; 7 bases map to TRBD2. After removal of 4 bases from V and 2 bases from J, the junction contained 7 bases not matched to a gene. CDR1 ENHRY and CDR2 SYGVKD come from the germline V gene. This CDR3 has 15 residues.

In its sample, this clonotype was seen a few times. The CDR3 DNA is TGTGCCAGCAGTTTGGAGGGGGGAGCTAATGAAAAACTGTTTTTT. Its protein product is CASSLEGGANEKLFF. The chain employs TRBV12-3 or TRBV12-4 and TRBJ1-4; a weak D match, TRBD1 (6 bases). The CDR3 sequence is 15 residues long. V lost 3 bases, J lost 3 bases, and 11 bases lay in between.

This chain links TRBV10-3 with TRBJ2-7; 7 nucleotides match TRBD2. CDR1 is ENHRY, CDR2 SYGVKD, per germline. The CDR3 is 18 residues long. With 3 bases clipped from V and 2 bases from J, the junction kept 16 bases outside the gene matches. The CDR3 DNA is TGTGCCATCAGTGACCCCCACGGGCCCAGCGGGGCTACCTACGAGCAGTACTTC. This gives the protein CAISDPHGPSGATYEQYF.

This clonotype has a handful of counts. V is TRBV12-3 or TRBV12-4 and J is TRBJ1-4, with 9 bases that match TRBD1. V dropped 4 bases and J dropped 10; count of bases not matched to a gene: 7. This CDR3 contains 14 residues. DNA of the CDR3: TGTGCCAGCAGTTCCACGGGACAGGGACCAAAACTGTTTTTT. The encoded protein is CASSSTGQGPKLFF.

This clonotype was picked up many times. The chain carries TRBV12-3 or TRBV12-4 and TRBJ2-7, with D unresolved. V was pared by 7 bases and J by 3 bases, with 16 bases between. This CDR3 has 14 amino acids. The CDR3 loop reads CASNMRGGDYEQYF. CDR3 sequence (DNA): TGTGCCAGCAATATGAGAGGTGGGGACTACGAGCAGTACTTC.

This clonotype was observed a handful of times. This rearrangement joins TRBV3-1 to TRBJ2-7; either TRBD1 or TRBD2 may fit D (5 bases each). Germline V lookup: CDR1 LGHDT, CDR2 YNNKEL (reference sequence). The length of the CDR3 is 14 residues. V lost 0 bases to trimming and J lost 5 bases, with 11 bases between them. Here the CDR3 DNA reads TGTGCCAGCAGCCAAGATGTAGAGGGGCACGAGCAGTACTTC. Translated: CASSQDVEGHEQYF.

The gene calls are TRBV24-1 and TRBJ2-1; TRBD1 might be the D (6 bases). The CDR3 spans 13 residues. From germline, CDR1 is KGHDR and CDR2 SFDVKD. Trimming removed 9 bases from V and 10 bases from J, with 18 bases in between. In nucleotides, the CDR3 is TGTGCCACCGGTCAGGGGACGGCTCGGGAGCAGTTCTTC. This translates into CATGQGTAREQFF.

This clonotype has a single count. The CDR3 is CASRRDRGLFEQYF. The CDR3, as DNA: TGTGCCAGCAGGCGGGACAGGGGGCTTTTCGAGCAGTACTTC. The rearrangement joins TRBV2 to TRBJ2-7; 12 bases match TRBD1. J was trimmed by 6 bases and V by 6 bases; bases with no gene match: 6. The CDR3 covers 14 residues. Looked up from germline, CDR1 is SNHLY and CDR2 is FYNNEI.

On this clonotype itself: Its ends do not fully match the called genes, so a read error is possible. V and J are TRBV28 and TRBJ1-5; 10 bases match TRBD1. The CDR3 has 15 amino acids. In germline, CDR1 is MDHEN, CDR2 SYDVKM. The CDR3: CASTPGTGANQSQHF. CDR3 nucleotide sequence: TGTGCCAGCACCCCCGGGACAGGGGCGAATCAGTCCCAGCATTTT. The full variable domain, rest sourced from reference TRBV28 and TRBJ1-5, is DVKVTQSSRYLVKRTGEKVFLECVQDMDHENMFWYRQDPGLGLRLIYFSYDVKMKEKGDIPEGYSVSREKKERFSLILESASTNQTSMYLCASTPGTGANQSQHFGDGTRLSIL.

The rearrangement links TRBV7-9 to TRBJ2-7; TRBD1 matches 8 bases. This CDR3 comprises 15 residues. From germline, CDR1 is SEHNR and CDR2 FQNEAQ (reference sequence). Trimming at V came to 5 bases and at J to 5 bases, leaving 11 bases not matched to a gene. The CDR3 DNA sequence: TGTGCCAGCAGCCAACCCGGACAGGGCAGGAACGAGCAGTACTTC. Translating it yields CASSQPGQGRNEQYF. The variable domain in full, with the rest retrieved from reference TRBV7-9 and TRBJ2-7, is DTGVSQNPRHKITKRGQNVTFRCDPISEHNRLYWYRQTLGQGPEFLTYFQNEAQLEKSRLLSDRFSAERPKGSFSTLEIQRTEQGDSAMYLCASSQPGQGRNEQYFGPGTRLTVT.

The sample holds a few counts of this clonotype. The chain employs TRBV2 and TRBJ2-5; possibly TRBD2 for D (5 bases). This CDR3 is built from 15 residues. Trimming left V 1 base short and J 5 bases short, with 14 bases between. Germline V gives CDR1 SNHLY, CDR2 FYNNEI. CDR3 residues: CASSEVRTSTETQYF. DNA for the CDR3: TGTGCCAGCAGTGAAGTTCGAACTAGTACTGAGACCCAGTACTTC.

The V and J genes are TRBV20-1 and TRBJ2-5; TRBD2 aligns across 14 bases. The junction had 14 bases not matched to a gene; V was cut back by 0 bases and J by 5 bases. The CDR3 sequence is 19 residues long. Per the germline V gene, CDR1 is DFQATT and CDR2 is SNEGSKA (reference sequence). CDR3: CSARDSGTSGRGDGETQYF. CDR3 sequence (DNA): TGCAGTGCTAGAGATTCCGGGACTAGCGGGAGAGGGGATGGGGAGACCCAGTACTTC.

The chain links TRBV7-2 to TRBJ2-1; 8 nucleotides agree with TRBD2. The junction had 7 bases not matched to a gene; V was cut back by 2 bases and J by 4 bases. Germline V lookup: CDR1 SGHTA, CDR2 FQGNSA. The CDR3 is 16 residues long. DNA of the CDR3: TGTGCCAGCAGCTTACTAGCGGGCCTCCCTTACAATGAGCAGTTCTTC. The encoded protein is CASSLLAGLPYNEQFF.